Listed here are 29 T cell receptor beta chains from one sample, sequenced in a study of blood T cells in healthy people across ages. A second PCR of 7 to 11 cycles used a sample-barcoded 5' primer and a J-beta primer mix. TCRdb fed the 5' RACE reads into MiXCR, producing one record per CDR3 protein. The sample has 780,000 or so distinct CDR3 sequences, around 25% seen once. These data are also associated with another study on T cells of mothers and their children.

The sequencing sample was made of blood. These receptor sequences come from a boy aged 5-17 years in good health.

The chain links TRBV7-9 to TRBJ1-3, with TRBD1 matching over 9 bases. The ends lost 4 bases at V and 3 bases at J; junction bases unmatched: 7. This CDR3 is built from 16 residues. Germline V lookup: CDR1 SEHNR, CDR2 FQNEAQ (reference sequence). The CDR3, as DNA: TGTGCCAGCAGCTCGCTCTTGGACAGGGGTGGAAACACCATATATTTT. Its protein product is CASSSLLDRGGNTIYF.

Only a few counts were recorded for this clonotype. The gene calls are TRBV15 and TRBJ2-5; TRBD2 aligns across 14 bases. Matching the DNA end better, TRBJ2-1 makes the J call doubtful. The germline gives CDR1 LNHNV, CDR2 YYDKDF (reference sequence). There are 15 residues in the CDR3. CDR3 bases: TGTGCCACCAGCAGTAGGACTAGCGGGAGGAATGAGCAGTTCTTC. It specifies CATSSRTSGRNEQFF.

The CDR3: CSARLLAGVFSWNEQFF. The CDR3 nucleotides are TGCAGTGCTAGGCTTCTGGCGGGAGTCTTTTCATGGAATGAGCAGTTCTTC. The chain has TRBV20-1 and TRBJ2-5, with 7 nucleotides matching TRBD2. The J call is in doubt because the DNA end fits TRBJ2-1 better. The CDR3 extends over 17 amino acids. Germline values: CDR1 DFQATT, CDR2 SNEGSKA (reference sequence).

This clonotype has just a few counts. The V call is TRBV3-1, the J call TRBJ2-7, with TRBD1 as a possible D gene (8 bases). Germline V gene lookup returns CDR1 LGHDT and CDR2 YNNKEL (reference sequence). The V end was cut by 2 bases, the J end by 5 bases, with 16 bases between. The CDR3 spans 15 residues. The CDR3 nucleotides are TGTGCCAGCAGCCAATTGTACAGGGGGGGCAACGAGCAGTACTTC. The encoded protein is CASSQLYRGGNEQYF.

This clonotype was seen a handful of times. This chain links TRBV5-1 with TRBJ2-3; no clear D. Germline V gene lookup returns CDR1 SGHRS and CDR2 YFSETQ. This CDR3 has 13 amino acids. V was shortened by 0 bases and J by 9 bases, with 11 bases between the two germline ends. Written as DNA, the CDR3 is TGCGCCAGCAGCTTGGTAGCCGGCAGCACGCAGTATTTT. This translates into CASSLVAGSTQYF.

The chain joins TRBV7-2 to TRBJ2-7; TRBD2 might be the D (6 bases). CDR1 and CDR2 (germline): SGHTA, FQGNSA. The CDR3 has 16 amino acids. The germline V and J ends were trimmed by 5 bases and 0 bases, with 17 bases remaining between them. Here the CDR3 reads CASSPLGGLNSYEQYF. The CDR3 bases are TGTGCCAGCAGCCCCTTGGGGGGTTTGAACTCCTACGAGCAGTACTTC.

The sample holds a few counts of this clonotype. The chain employs TRBV19 and TRBJ2-3; 9 bases map to TRBD1. The germline V gene encodes CDR1 LNHDA and CDR2 SQIVND (reference sequence). The CDR3 length is 16 residues. J gave up 2 bases and V 4 bases, and 7 bases lay outside the gene matches. CDR3 DNA sequence: TGTGCCAGTAGTACTCGAAGGACAGGGGCCACAGATACGCAGTATTTT. This sequence encodes CASSTRRTGATDTQYF.

In its sample, this clonotype was seen a few times. The V call is TRBV5-1, the J call TRBJ1-4, with D possibly matching TRBD1 (5 bases). The germline V gene encodes CDR1 SGHRS and CDR2 YFSETQ. This CDR3 has 14 residues. V was trimmed by 5 bases and J by 7 bases, leaving 15 bases between them. CDR3 bases: TGCGCCAGCAGGGAGAGGGGCTCCGGTGAAAAACTGTTTTTT. Its protein product is CASRERGSGEKLFF.

This clonotype was seen a handful of times. V gene TRBV12-3 or TRBV12-4 combines with J gene TRBJ1-3; D is perhaps TRBD1 (5 bases). The CDR3 covers 15 residues. Trimming took off 6 bases at V and 3 bases at J, with 15 bases between the two ends. This CDR3 is CASSQPQGIGNTIYF. The CDR3 DNA follows: TGTGCCAGCAGCCAACCCCAGGGAATTGGAAACACCATATATTTT.

This sequence joins TRBV5-1 and TRBJ2-5; 11 bases agree with TRBD1. With the DNA end fitting TRBJ2-7 better, the J assignment may be wrong. Germline CDR1 SGHRS, CDR2 YFSETQ. This CDR3 contains 15 residues. CDR3 in amino acids: CASSTGQGVSYEQYF. The CDR3 DNA sequence: TGCGCCAGCAGCACGGGACAGGGGGTCTCCTACGAGCAGTACTTC.

This clonotype was seen more than once but under ten times. The chain uses TRBV15 and TRBJ2-5; 7 bases match TRBD1. The germline V gene has CDR1 LNHNV and CDR2 YYDKDF (reference sequence). V dropped 1 base and J dropped 2; count of bases not matched to a gene: 7. The CDR3 contains 16 residues. CDR3 sequence reads: CATSRALTGIQETQYF. CDR3 coding DNA: TGTGCCACCAGCAGAGCTTTGACAGGGATACAAGAGACCCAGTACTTC.

The genes are TRBV20-1 and TRBJ2-3, with 11 bases identical to TRBD2. V dropped 1 base and J dropped 3; count of bases not matched to a gene: 3. From germline, CDR1 is DFQATT and CDR2 SNEGSKA (reference sequence). This CDR3 contains 15 residues. CDR3 DNA sequence: TGCAGTGCTAGAGTTACTAGCGGGGGAACAGATACGCAGTATTTT. Encoded protein: CSARVTSGGTDTQYF.

In its sample, this clonotype was seen once. The chain links TRBV18 to TRBJ2-3; 11 bases are a match to TRBD2. The CDR3 runs 16 residues. V was clipped by 3 bases and J by 6 bases; unmatched bases: 8. Germline-derived CDR1 and CDR2 are KGHSH and LQKENI. CDR3 bases: TGTGCCAGCTCACCGCCCAGACTAGCGGGGTCTGATACGCAGTATTTT. Its protein is CASSPPRLAGSDTQYF.

This clonotype was seen more than once but under ten times. J is TRBJ2-7 and V is TRBV12-3 or TRBV12-4, with TRBD2 matching 7 bases. The CDR3 is 14 amino acids. J gave up 0 bases and V 3 bases, and 2 bases lay outside the gene matches. The CDR3 coding sequence is TGTGCCAGCAGTTTGGGGAGGGCCTCCTACGAGCAGTACTTC. Protein: CASSLGRASYEQYF.

This clonotype was counted ten times or more. V and J are TRBV3-1 and TRBJ1-4; D unresolved. CDR1 LGHDT and CDR2 YNNKEL come from the germline V gene (reference sequence). The V gene lost 5 bases and the J gene lost 5 bases, with 3 bases spanning the gap. This CDR3 comprises 11 residues. The CDR3 DNA sequence: TGTGCCAGCAGCTTAAATGAAAAACTGTTTTTT. Encoded protein: CASSLNEKLFF.

V is TRBV12-3 or TRBV12-4 and J is TRBJ1-5; 7 positions agree with TRBD1. The ends lost 6 bases at V and 4 bases at J; junction bases unmatched: 6. The CDR3 length is 14 residues. CDR3 nucleotides: TGTGCCAGCAGGCCTAGACAGGGAAATCAGCCCCAGCATTTT. Encoded protein: CASRPRQGNQPQHF.

This clonotype was seen ten or more times. The chain links TRBV7-2 to TRBJ1-2; possibly TRBD1 for D (6 bases). V lost 3 bases to trimming and J lost 2 bases, with 13 bases between them. CDR1 SGHTA and CDR2 FQGNSA come from the germline V gene. The CDR3 contains 15 residues. Here the CDR3 DNA reads TGTGCCAGCAGCTTTAAATGGGGGCAGAACTATGGCTACACCTTC. This encodes CASSFKWGQNYGYTF. The full variable domain, rest sourced from reference TRBV7-2 and TRBJ1-2, is GAGVSQSPSNKVTEKGKDVELRCDPISGHTALYWYRQSLGQGLEFLIYFQGNSAPDKSGLPSDRFSAERTGGSVSTLTIQRTQQEDSAVYLCASSFKWGQNYGYTFGSGTRLTVV.

The chain has TRBV18 and TRBJ2-5; a weak D match, TRBD2 (7 bases). This CDR3 has 16 amino acids. The germline CDR1 and CDR2 sequences are KGHSH and LQKENI. V was trimmed by 3 bases and J by 5 bases, leaving 19 bases between them. In DNA, the CDR3 is TGTGCCAGCTCACCTGCAAGCCGGGGGGCTGGGGAGACCCAGTACTTC. Protein: CASSPASRGAGETQYF.

In its sample, this clonotype was seen many times. The J gene is TRBJ2-1, the V gene TRBV7-2, with D unclear. V gave up 3 bases and J gave up 4 bases, with 7 bases separating them. The CDR3 totals 13 residues. Per the germline V gene, CDR1 is SGHTA and CDR2 is FQGNSA. The CDR3 loop is CASSLTEYNEQFF. In nucleotides, the CDR3 is TGTGCCAGCAGCTTGACCGAATACAATGAGCAGTTCTTC.

V is TRBV20-1 and J is TRBJ2-7, with unresolved D. The CDR3 consists of 12 residues. Germline V gene sequence: CDR1 DFQATT, CDR2 SNEGSKA (reference sequence). Trimming left V 1 base short and J 5 bases short, with 9 bases between. The CDR3 nucleotides read TGCAGTGCTAGAGGTGTTGGGGACGAGCAGTACTTC. Residues: CSARGVGDEQYF.

This clonotype appeared a few times. The V gene is TRBV28, the J gene TRBJ2-7; 9 nucleotides agree with TRBD2. TRBJ2-1 matches the DNA end more closely, so the J call is doubtful. Germline values: CDR1 MDHEN, CDR2 SYDVKM. This CDR3 has 14 residues. The CDR3 DNA is TGTGCCTCCACCGCTAGCGGGATCGGAAATGAGCAGTTCTTC. Translated, it gives CASTASGIGNEQFF.

This clonotype occurred once. The CDR3: CASGQRLNTEAFF. The CDR3 region has the DNA TGTGCTTCGGGACAGCGCCTGAACACTGAAGCTTTCTTT. V usage is TRBV19 and J usage is TRBJ1-1, with 7 bases lining up with TRBD1. CDR1 is LNHDA and CDR2 is SQIVND in the germline V gene (reference sequence). The CDR3 has 13 amino acids.

This rearrangement joins TRBV4-3 to TRBJ1-4; 9 bases are a match to TRBD1. This CDR3 has 14 amino acids. Germline CDR1 and CDR2: LGHNA and YSLEER. The ends lost 5 bases at V and 8 bases at J; junction bases unmatched: 6. For the CDR3, the DNA is TGCGCCAGCAGCGCGGGACAGGGTGGAGAAAAACTGTTTTTT. It specifies CASSAGQGGEKLFF.

The V call is TRBV4-2, the J call TRBJ1-1, with D hard to call. The germline CDR1 and CDR2 sequences are LGHNA and YNFKEQ. Trimming shortened V by 0 bases and J by 3 bases, and 11 bases separated the two germline ends. CDR3 length: 15 amino acids. The DNA of the CDR3 is TGTGCCAGCAGCCAAGAATCTATCGGGTACACTGAAGCTTTCTTT. Protein product: CASSQESIGYTEAFF.

The gene calls are TRBV7-6 and TRBJ1-5, with a tentative D call TRBD1 (6 bases). This CDR3 contains 16 residues. Germline assignment: CDR1 SGHVS and CDR2 FNYEAQ. Trimming pared 2 bases from V and 0 bases from J, leaving 11 bases between. Here the CDR3 DNA reads TGTGCCAGCAGCTTAAGTGACAGGATTAGCAATCAGCCCCAGCATTTT. It encodes CASSLSDRISNQPQHF.

This chain links TRBV20-1 with TRBJ2-5; a weak D match, TRBD1 (6 bases). The DNA end is a closer match to TRBJ2-7, so the J assignment may be wrong. The CDR3 is 15 residues long. Germline CDR1 DFQATT, CDR2 SNEGSKA (reference sequence). CDR3 nucleotides: TGCAGTGCTAGAGACCGGGACAAGCCTTTGTACGAGCAGTACTTC. This sequence encodes CSARDRDKPLYEQYF.

The J gene is TRBJ2-5, the V gene TRBV5-4; no firm D call. The CDR3 runs 18 residues. Germline lookup yields CDR1 SGHNT and CDR2 YYREEE (reference sequence). Trimming took off 0 bases at V and 1 base at J, with 19 bases between the two ends. For the CDR3, the DNA is TGTGCCAGCAGCTTGGCAAAGGGTTCACCAGAACTCCAAGAGACCCAGTACTTC. As protein: CASSLAKGSPELQETQYF.

This clonotype occurred many times. The chain combines TRBV9 with TRBJ2-5, with D maybe TRBD1 (6 bases). TRBJ2-7 matches the DNA end more closely, so the J call is doubtful. There are 13 residues in the CDR3. Germline V lookup: CDR1 SGDLS, CDR2 YYNGEE. This CDR3 is CASSGTETYEQYF. CDR3 in DNA: TGTGCCAGCAGCGGGACAGAAACCTACGAGCAGTACTTC.

This clonotype was detected a few times. The V gene is TRBV29-1, the J gene TRBJ2-4; D is possibly TRBD1 (6 bases). The CDR3 consists of 12 residues. The germline V gene has CDR1 SQVTM and CDR2 ANQGSEA. V was clipped by 3 bases and J by 7 bases, with 10 bases between them. CDR3 in amino acids: CSVDGGGNIQYF. The CDR3 coding sequence is TGCAGCGTTGATGGGGGCGGGAACATTCAGTACTTC.